This T cell receptor beta chain was sequenced in a study of PD-L1 blockade in urothelial cancer. Overall study: Men with urothelial cancer arising in the bladder made up about 85% of the roughly 30 patients.

V was clipped by 7 bases and J by 6 bases, with 19 bases between them. The CDR3 extends over 14 amino acids. Germline CDR1 LNHDA, CDR2 SQIVND (reference sequence). Time point here: pretreatment peripheral blood. Sampling of each patient yielded between 1 and 8 specimens, collected pretreatment and on-treatment. Sequenced by immunoSEQ multiplex PCR; TCRdb stores in-frame clones only, minus some. The table includes more than 90,000 clones, around nine tenths detected once. This clonotype was obtained from a man aged 60 to 69 with urothelial cancer. V is TRBV19 and J is TRBJ2-7; possibly TRBD1 for D (6 bases). The sequences come from PBMCs, collected around atezolizumab (anti-PD-L1) treatment. CDR3 coding DNA: TGTGCCAGTACTGAGGGGGACCATAGGAGCGAGCAGTACTTC. Translating gives CASTEGDHRSEQYF.